The 4 T cell receptor beta chains listed next were all sequenced from one sample in a study of human T cells and chemical hapten exposure. This sample's time point: pre-sensitization, week 0. Treatment given: therapeutic diphenylcyclopropenone sensitization with weekly scalp DPC. A single record per CDR3 protein comes from TCRdb applying MiXCR to the RACE reads. The sample holds some 200,000 distinct CDR3 sequences, roughly 30% seen once. Sequencing used whole blood, obtained in connection with sensitization to the hapten diphenylcyclopropenone (DPC). The receptors stem from a woman in her 30s with alopecia areata. Some clones in this sample may be carry-over from other donors' samples.

This sequence joins TRBV6-2 or TRBV6-3 and TRBJ2-4, with no clear D. Between the trimmed V and J ends, which lost 2 bases and 0 bases, there was a span of 5 bases. This CDR3 contains 14 residues. Germline CDR1 and CDR2: MNHEY and SVGEGT. The CDR3 spells CASSYTGAKNIQYF. CDR3 nucleotide sequence: TGTGCCAGCAGTTACACCGGAGCCAAAAACATTCAGTACTTC.

V usage is TRBV18 and J usage is TRBJ1-1; possibly TRBD1 for D (6 bases). Per the germline V gene, CDR1 is KGHSH and CDR2 is LQKENI. V was shortened by 3 bases and J by 1 base, with 15 bases between the two germline ends. The CDR3 covers 16 residues. The CDR3 bases are TGTGCCAGCTCACCTGTTTTTGGGGGGCAGAACACTGAAGCTTTCTTT. This translates into CASSPVFGGQNTEAFF. Looking up the rest from reference TRBV18 and TRBJ1-1 gives the full variable domain: NAGVMQNPRHLVRRRGQEARLRCSPMKGHSHVYWYRQLPEEGLKFMVYLQKENIIDESGMPKERFSAEFPKEGPSILRIQQVVRGDSAAYFCASSPVFGGQNTEAFFGQGTRLTVV.

This chain joins TRBV6-2 or TRBV6-3 and TRBJ2-7; D remains ambiguous. The CDR3 runs to 15 residues. CDR1 MNHEY and CDR2 SVGEGT come from the germline V gene. V was clipped by 2 bases and J by 1 base, with 12 bases between them. The CDR3 DNA reads as TGTGCCAGCAGTTACAAGTCAGGCTGGTCCTACGAGCAGTACTTC. It encodes CASSYKSGWSYEQYF.

This clonotype was detected only a few times. The chain links TRBV11-1 to TRBJ1-2; D perhaps matches TRBD1 (6 bases). The germline CDR1 and CDR2 sequences are SGHAT and FQDESV (reference sequence). V gave up 3 bases and J gave up 13 bases, with 15 bases separating them. This CDR3 spans 12 amino acids. The CDR3 reads CASSLVPGHFTF. In nucleotides, the CDR3 is TGTGCCAGCAGCTTGGTCCCGGGACACTTCACCTTC.